Listed below are T cell receptor beta chains from one sample, sequenced in a study of regulatory T cells in long-lasting Graves disease. TCRdb re-derived calls from the multiplex PCR reads in MiXCR, one entry per CDR3 protein. The profile shows approximately 470,000 distinct CDR3 sequences, more than 20% of them singletons. The specimen was peripheral blood mononuclear cells (PBMCs), collected when the disease was refractory, from a patient treated with antithyroid drugs. These receptors all stem from a female donor with Graves disease. Both conserved end residues are part of each CDR3. D genes are given only for firm matches. The listing skips clone size in some rows; elsewhere it reads once, few, many or a size class.

j_gene,v_gene,d_gene,abundance,CDR3aa,CDR3nt
TRBJ2-2,TRBV20-1,TRBD2,.,CSAPPLASGRANTGELFF,TGCAGTGCCCCCCCATTGGCTAGCGGGAGGGCGAACACCGGGGAGCTGTTTTTT
TRBJ2-7,TRBV5-1,TRBD2,.,CASRPGLAGGWSSYEQYF,TGCGCCAGCAGGCCCGGACTAGCGGGAGGATGGAGCTCCTACGAGCAGTACTTC
TRBJ2-3,TRBV5-1,.,.,CASRGLETDTQYF,TGCGCCAGCAGGGGGCTCGAAACAGATACGCAGTATTTT
TRBJ2-7,TRBV2,.,many,CATSTLGQGSYEQYF,TGTGCCACCAGCACCCTAGGTCAGGGGTCCTACGAGCAGTACTTC
TRBJ1-1,TRBV20-1,TRBD1,many,CSARDERMDRILTEAFF,TGCAGTGCTAGAGATGAGAGGATGGACAGGATCCTCACTGAAGCTTTCTTT
TRBJ2-7,TRBV9,TRBD1,few,CASSPLGTVFYEQYF,TGTGCCAGCAGCCCCCTTGGGACAGTATTCTACGAGCAGTACTTC
TRBJ2-4,TRBV28,.,.,CASSFEGMTQNIQYF,TGTGCCAGCAGTTTTGAGGGCATGACCCAAAACATTCAGTACTTC
TRBJ1-1,TRBV30,.,many,CAWSVLRNTEAFF,TGTGCCTGGAGTGTACTCAGAAACACTGAAGCTTTCTTT
TRBJ2-2,TRBV7-6,.,.,CASSLVLSSTGELFF,TGTGCCAGCAGCTTAGTGCTCTCGAGCACCGGGGAGCTGTTTTTT
TRBJ1-1,TRBV13,.,many,CASSEDTYTEAFF,TGTGCCAGCAGCGAGGACACCTACACTGAAGCTTTCTTT
TRBJ2-7,TRBV11-2,.,.,CASGRGIWKYF,TGTGCTAGCGGCAGGGGAATTTGGAAGTACTTC
TRBJ2-5,TRBV3-1,.,many,CASSQETERQETQYF,TGTGCCAGCAGCCAAGAGACAGAGAGACAAGAGACCCAGTACTTC
TRBJ1-1,TRBV20-1,.,few,CSAAKGDEAFF,TGCAGTGCTGCTAAAGGGGACGAAGCTTTCTTT
TRBJ2-7,TRBV7-8,.,few,CASSSTGWGEQYF,TGTGCCAGCAGCTCTACCGGATGGGGGGAGCAGTACTTC
TRBJ2-7,TRBV5-1,.,.,CASSLGPDEQYF,TGCGCCAGCAGCTTGGGTCCCGACGAGCAGTACTTC
TRBJ2-3,TRBV7-3,.,.,CASSLTLADTDTQYF,TGTGCCAGCAGCTTAACTCTAGCCGACACAGATACGCAGTATTTT
TRBJ2-1,TRBV7-9,TRBD2,.,CASSPGTSGVNEQFF,TGTGCCAGCAGCCCCGGGACTAGCGGGGTAAATGAGCAGTTCTTC
TRBJ1-2,TRBV3-1,.,many,CASSHPDQNYGYTF,TGTGCCAGCAGCCACCCAGACCAGAACTATGGCTACACCTTC
TRBJ1-2,TRBV11-2,.,many,CASSTGTFVGYTF,TGTGCCAGCAGCACAGGGACATTTGTTGGCTACACCTTC
TRBJ1-1,TRBV9,TRBD1,.,CASGAGGRTEAFF,TGTGCCAGCGGAGCAGGGGGTCGGACTGAAGCTTTCTTT
TRBJ1-5,TRBV29-1,.,few,CSVEVEGGSNQPQHF,TGCAGCGTTGAAGTGGAAGGGGGAAGCAATCAGCCCCAGCATTTT
TRBJ1-2,TRBV12-3/TRBV12-4,TRBD1,many,CASSLGGQGLGRSYTF,TGTGCCAGCAGTTTGGGGGGACAGGGGCTCGGGAGGAGCTACACCTTC
TRBJ1-4,TRBV30,.,many,CAWSVLGGRELFF,TGTGCCTGGAGTGTACTGGGGGGGAGGGAACTGTTTTTT
TRBJ1-1,TRBV27,TRBD1,few,CASRTRRGQGAGEAFF,TGTGCCAGCAGGACACGCCGGGGACAGGGGGCTGGTGAAGCTTTCTTT
TRBJ2-7,TRBV9,.,many,CASSVGASHAYEQYF,TGTGCCAGCAGCGTAGGGGCCAGCCACGCCTACGAGCAGTACTTC
TRBJ1-1,TRBV7-9,.,many,CASERGADTEAFF,TGTGCCAGCGAAAGGGGGGCGGACACTGAAGCTTTCTTT
TRBJ1-5,TRBV20-1,.,.,CSARVARANQPQHF,TGCAGTGCTAGGGTGGCCCGGGCAAATCAGCCCCAGCATTTT
TRBJ1-1,TRBV7-2,.,few,CASSLVLVQDTEAFF,TGTGCCAGCAGCTTAGTGTTGGTACAGGATACTGAAGCTTTCTTT
TRBJ2-2,TRBV10-3,.,.,CAISESQNTGELFF,TGTGCCATCAGTGAGTCGCAGAACACCGGGGAGCTGTTTTTT
TRBJ1-2,TRBV6-6,TRBD1,many,CASSYSASGGGYGYTF,TGTGCCAGCAGTTACTCGGCGTCAGGGGGGGGCTATGGCTACACCTTC
TRBJ2-1,TRBV27,TRBD2,.,CASSLWRESFYNEQFF,TGTGCCAGCAGTTTATGGCGGGAGAGTTTCTACAATGAGCAGTTCTTC
TRBJ2-4,TRBV11-2,TRBD2,.,CASRWAGGLAKNIQYF,TGTGCCAGCAGATGGGCGGGAGGGTTAGCCAAAAACATTCAGTACTTC
TRBJ2-5,TRBV6-5,TRBD2,many,CASSYEAGGETQYF,TGTGCCAGCAGTTACGAAGCGGGAGGGGAGACCCAGTACTTC
TRBJ1-3,TRBV29-1,TRBD1,.,CSVGSPGQSSGNTIYF,TGCAGCGTAGGTAGTCCGGGACAGAGCTCTGGAAACACCATATATTTT
TRBJ1-4,TRBV19,TRBD1,few,CASSTPDRRDNEKLFF,TGTGCCAGTAGTACGCCGGACAGGAGGGATAATGAAAAACTGTTTTTT
TRBJ2-5,TRBV19,.,few,CASSTRGQPQETQYF,TGTGCCAGTAGTACCCGGGGCCAACCTCAAGAGACCCAGTACTTC
TRBJ2-7,TRBV9,.,many,CASSVAPDYEQYF,TGTGCCAGCAGCGTAGCTCCTGACTACGAGCAGTACTTC
TRBJ1-1,TRBV25-1,.,few,CASSDPASEAFF,TGTGCCAGCAGTGATCCCGCGTCGGAAGCTTTCTTT
TRBJ2-7,TRBV13,.,many,CASSPTTDSYEQYF,TGTGCCAGCAGCCCAACGACTGATTCCTACGAGCAGTACTTC
TRBJ1-2,TRBV28,.,many,CASSMNYNYGYTF,TGTGCCAGCAGTATGAACTACAACTATGGCTACACCTTC
TRBJ2-7,TRBV7-8,.,many,CASGWRELDEQYF,TGTGCCAGCGGCTGGCGGGAATTGGACGAGCAGTACTTC
TRBJ1-5,TRBV10-3,.,few,CAISEAGSNQPQHF,TGTGCCATCAGTGAAGCCGGGAGCAATCAGCCCCAGCATTTT
TRBJ2-7,TRBV6-4,.,.,CASGEPNSYEQYF,TGTGCCAGCGGTGAACCAAACAGCTACGAGCAGTACTTC
TRBJ1-1,TRBV29-1,TRBD1,few,CSVGSLGTGVNTEAFF,TGCAGCGTTGGATCGTTGGGGACAGGGGTGAACACTGAAGCTTTCTTT
TRBJ1-1,TRBV6-2/TRBV6-3,TRBD1,few,CASSYPTGPSQNTEAFF,TGTGCCAGCAGTTATCCGACAGGGCCCTCTCAAAACACTGAAGCTTTCTTT
TRBJ2-2,TRBV11-2,TRBD2,few,CASSRTSGSPGELFF,TGTGCCAGCAGCAGAACTAGCGGGAGTCCCGGGGAGCTGTTTTTT
TRBJ1-1,TRBV6-2/TRBV6-3,.,many,CASRTPGVVSAEAFF,TGTGCCAGCAGGACCCCCGGGGTAGTCTCCGCTGAAGCTTTCTTT
TRBJ1-1,TRBV7-9,TRBD1,.,CASSLTPSQTGVNTEAFF,TGTGCCAGCAGCTTAACTCCATCTCAGACAGGGGTGAACACTGAAGCTTTCTTT
TRBJ2-7,TRBV10-3,.,.,CAISEWQQGFEQYF,TGTGCCATCAGTGAGTGGCAACAGGGATTCGAGCAGTACTTC
TRBJ2-1,TRBV7-3,TRBD2,.,CASSLGGTGLAGGRVEQFF,TGTGCCAGCAGCTTAGGCGGGACGGGACTAGCGGGAGGCCGGGTTGAGCAGTTCTTC
TRBJ1-1,TRBV19,.,few,CASSALFRQKNTEAFF,TGTGCCAGTAGCGCCCTCTTTAGACAGAAGAACACTGAAGCTTTCTTT